One T cell receptor beta chain is described in this entry. This entry is derived from a study of T cells in Graves' hyperthyroidism and ophthalmopathy. Amplified TCR beta CDR3 regions derived from RNA transcripts. TCR CDR3 underwent first-round RT-PCR with the HTBI primer set. TCRdb re-derived calls from the multiplex PCR reads in MiXCR, one entry per CDR3 protein. The sample carries around 690,000 distinct CDR3 sequences, under 25% recorded once. The CDR3 extends over 9 amino acids. V dropped 8 bases and J dropped 9; count of bases not matched to a gene: 0. Germline loops: CDR1 SNHLY, CDR2 FYNNEI. This chain links TRBV2 with TRBJ2-7; 8 bases fit TRBD1. This sequence was found in a man younger than 45 with Graves' ophthalmopathy. The source material was blood. The CDR3 DNA sequence: TGTGCCAGCGGGACAGGGCAGTACTTC. Encoded protein: CASGTGQYF.